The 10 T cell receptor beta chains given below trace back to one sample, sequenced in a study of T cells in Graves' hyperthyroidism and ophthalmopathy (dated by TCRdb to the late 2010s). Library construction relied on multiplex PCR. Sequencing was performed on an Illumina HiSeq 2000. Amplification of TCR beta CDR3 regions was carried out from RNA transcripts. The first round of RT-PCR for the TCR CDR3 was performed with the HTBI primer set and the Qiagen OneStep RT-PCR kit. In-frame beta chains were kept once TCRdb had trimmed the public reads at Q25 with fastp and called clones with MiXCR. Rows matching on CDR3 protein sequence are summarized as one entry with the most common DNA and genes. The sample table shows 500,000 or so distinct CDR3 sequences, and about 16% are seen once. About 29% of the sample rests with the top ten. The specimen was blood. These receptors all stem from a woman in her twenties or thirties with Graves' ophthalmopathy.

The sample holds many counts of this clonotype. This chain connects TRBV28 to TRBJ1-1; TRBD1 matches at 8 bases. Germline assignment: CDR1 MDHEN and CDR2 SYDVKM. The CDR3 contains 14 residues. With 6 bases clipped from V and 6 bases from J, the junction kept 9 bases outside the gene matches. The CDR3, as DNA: TGTGCCAGCAGCCAAATCAGGGGGCTCGCTGAAGCTTTCTTT. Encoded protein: CASSQIRGLAEAFF. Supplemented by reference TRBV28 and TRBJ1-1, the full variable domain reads DVKVTQSSRYLVKRTGEKVFLECVQDMDHENMFWYRQDPGLGLRLIYFSYDVKMKEKGDIPEGYSVSREKKERFSLILESASTNQTSMYLCASSQIRGLAEAFFGQGTRLTVV.

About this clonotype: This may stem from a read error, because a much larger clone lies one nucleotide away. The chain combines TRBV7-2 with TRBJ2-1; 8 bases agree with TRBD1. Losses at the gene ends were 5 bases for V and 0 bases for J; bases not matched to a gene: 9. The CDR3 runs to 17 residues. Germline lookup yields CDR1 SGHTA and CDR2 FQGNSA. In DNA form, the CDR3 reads TGTGCCAGCAGCCTACCCCCCGACAGGGGCTCCTACAATGAGCAGTTCTTC. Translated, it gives CASSLPPDRGSYNEQFF.

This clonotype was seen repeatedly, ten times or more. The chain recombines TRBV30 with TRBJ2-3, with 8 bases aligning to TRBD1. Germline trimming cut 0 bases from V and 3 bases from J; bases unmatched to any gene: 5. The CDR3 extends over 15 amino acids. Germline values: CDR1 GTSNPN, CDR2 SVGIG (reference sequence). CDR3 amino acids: CAWSVQGAMTDTQYF. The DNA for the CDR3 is TGTGCCTGGAGTGTGCAGGGGGCGATGACAGATACGCAGTATTTT.

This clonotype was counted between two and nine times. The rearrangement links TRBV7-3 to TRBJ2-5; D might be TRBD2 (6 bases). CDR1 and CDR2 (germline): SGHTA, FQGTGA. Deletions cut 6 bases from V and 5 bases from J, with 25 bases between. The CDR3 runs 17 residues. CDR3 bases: TGTGCCAGCAGTCCCTTTGGGCGGGATAATGTGATGGAGACCCAGTACTTC. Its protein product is CASSPFGRDNVMETQYF.

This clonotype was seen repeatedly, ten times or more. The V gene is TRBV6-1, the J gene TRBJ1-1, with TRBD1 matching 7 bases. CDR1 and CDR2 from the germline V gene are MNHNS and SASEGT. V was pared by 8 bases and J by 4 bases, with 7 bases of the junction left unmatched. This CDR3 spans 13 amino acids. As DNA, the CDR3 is TGTGCCAGCTCTGGAGGGGGCGGCACTGAAGCTTTCTTT. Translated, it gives CASSGGGGTEAFF.

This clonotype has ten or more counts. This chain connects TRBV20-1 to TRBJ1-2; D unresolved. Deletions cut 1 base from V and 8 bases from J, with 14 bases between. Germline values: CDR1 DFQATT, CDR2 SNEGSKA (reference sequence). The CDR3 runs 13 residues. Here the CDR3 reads CSARGHYLGGYTF. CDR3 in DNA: TGCAGTGCTAGAGGGCATTACTTGGGGGGCTACACCTTC.

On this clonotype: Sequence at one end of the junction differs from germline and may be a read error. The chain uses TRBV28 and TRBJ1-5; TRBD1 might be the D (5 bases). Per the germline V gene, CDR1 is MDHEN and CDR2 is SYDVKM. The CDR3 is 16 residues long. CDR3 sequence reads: CASSPTVQVANHPQHF. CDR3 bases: TGTGCCAGCAGTCCCACAGTACAGGTAGCCAATCATCCCCAGCATTTT.

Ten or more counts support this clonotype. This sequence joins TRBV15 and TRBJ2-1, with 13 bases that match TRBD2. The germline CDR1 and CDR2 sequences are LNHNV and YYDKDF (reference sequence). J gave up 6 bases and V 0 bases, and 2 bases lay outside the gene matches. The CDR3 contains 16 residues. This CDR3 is CATSRELAGGLNEQFF. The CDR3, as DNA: TGTGCCACCAGCAGAGAACTAGCGGGAGGGCTCAATGAGCAGTTCTTC. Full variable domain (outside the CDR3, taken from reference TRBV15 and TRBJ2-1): DAMVIQNPRYQVTQFGKPVTLSCSQTLNHNVMYWYQQKSSQAPKLLFHYYDKDFNNEADTPDNFQSRRPNTSFCFLDIRSPGLGDTAMYLCATSRELAGGLNEQFFGPGTRLTVL.

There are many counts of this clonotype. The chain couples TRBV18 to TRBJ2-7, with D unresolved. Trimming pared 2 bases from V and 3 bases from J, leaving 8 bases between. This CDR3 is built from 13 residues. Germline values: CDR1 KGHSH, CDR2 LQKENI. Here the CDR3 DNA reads TGTGCCAGCTCACCAGGATCGCACTACGAGCAGTACTTC. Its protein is CASSPGSHYEQYF.

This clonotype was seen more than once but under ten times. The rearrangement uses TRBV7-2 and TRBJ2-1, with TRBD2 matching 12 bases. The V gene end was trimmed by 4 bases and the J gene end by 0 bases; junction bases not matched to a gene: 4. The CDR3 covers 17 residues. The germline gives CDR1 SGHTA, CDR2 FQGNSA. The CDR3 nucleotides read TGTGCCAGCAGCTCAGGGACTAGCGGGTTCTCCTACAATGAGCAGTTCTTC. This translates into CASSSGTSGFSYNEQFF.